This T cell receptor beta chain is from a study of T cell repertoires in cytomegalovirus infection. Study-wide background: CMV infection together with matching HLA type was indicated by public TCR beta signatures. Study-wide results and caveats: Dominating the ex vivo response were HLA-C-restricted CMV-specific TCR beta clonotypes. Adding up the frequency of public TCR beta families identified people who carried CMV plus the relevant HLA.

CDR1 and CDR2 from the germline V gene are SGHVS and FQNEAQ. V lost 0 bases and J lost 5; bases outside the gene matches: 16. This CDR3 contains 19 residues. This clonotype was seen at least ten times. Its antigen is undetermined. MiXCR, applied by TCRdb to the reads, yields one record per CDR3 protein. The sample contains around 190,000 distinct CDR3 sequences, 14% of which appear only once. V and J are TRBV7-8 and TRBJ1-2; 9 bases are shared with TRBD1. The sequence came from a human donor in good health (CMV status not recorded). Some clones in this sample may be carry-over from other donors' samples. The sample taken for sequencing was PBMCs. CDR3 region: CASSLARVGTGKSEYGYTF. The CDR3 bases are TGTGCCAGCAGCTTAGCGCGTGTCGGGACAGGGAAAAGTGAATATGGCTACACCTTC.